The present T cell receptor (beta chain) was sequenced within a study of T cells in localized non-small cell lung cancer. TCRdb keeps only in-frame clones here, not all; method: immunoSEQ multiplex PCR. The table includes 30,000 to 35,000 clones, 90% to 95% detected once. CDR1 is SEHNR and CDR2 is FQNEAQ in the germline V gene (reference sequence). There are 16 residues in the CDR3. V gave up 5 bases and J gave up 1 base; unmatched junction bases: 5. The specimen was peripheral blood, collected before any cancer treatment. V is TRBV7-9 and J is TRBJ2-5, with 12 bases lining up with TRBD2. The sequence was collected from a female donor over 55 with stage I lung adenocarcinoma. CDR3 sequence: CASSPWTSGVQETQYF. The CDR3 DNA is TGTGCCAGCAGCCCTTGGACTAGCGGGGTCCAAGAGACCCAGTACTTC.